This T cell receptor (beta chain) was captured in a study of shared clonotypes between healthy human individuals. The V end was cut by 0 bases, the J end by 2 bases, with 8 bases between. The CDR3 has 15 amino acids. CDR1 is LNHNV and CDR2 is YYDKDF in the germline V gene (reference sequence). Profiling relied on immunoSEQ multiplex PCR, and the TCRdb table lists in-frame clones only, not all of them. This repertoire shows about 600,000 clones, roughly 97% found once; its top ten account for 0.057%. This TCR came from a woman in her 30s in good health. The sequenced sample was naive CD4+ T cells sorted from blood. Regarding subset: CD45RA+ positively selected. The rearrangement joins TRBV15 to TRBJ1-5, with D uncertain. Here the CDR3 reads CATSRDRPGNQPQHF. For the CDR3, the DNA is TGTGCCACCAGCAGAGACCGGCCGGGCAATCAGCCCCAGCATTTT.